The clone carrying this T cell receptor beta chain was observed a few times. Its antigen is unidentified. This record belongs to a study of identical twins. V was shortened by 0 bases and J by 0 bases, with 6 bases between the two germline ends. Per the germline V gene, CDR1 is SGHRS and CDR2 is YFSETQ. This CDR3 spans 14 amino acids. TCRdb passed the 5' RACE reads through MiXCR, listing each CDR3 protein once. The sample has 200,000 to 250,000 distinct CDR3 sequences, approximately 7% seen once. Points from the study as a whole: A lower insertion count was a feature of abundant cord blood beta clonotypes, with no such feature in memory repertoires. Diverse VJ usage suggested most zero-insertion clonotypes were not invariant T cells.

The same data also went into a second study, on yellow fever vaccine responses in identical twins.

The sequence came from a woman between 18 and 29 years old in good health. The J gene is TRBJ2-5, the V gene TRBV5-1; no reliable D call. The source material was memory (CD45RO+) T cells sorted from blood. The CDR3 DNA sequence: TGCGCCAGCAGCTTGGTACAGCACCAAGAGACCCAGTACTTC. It is translated as CASSLVQHQETQYF.